This TCR beta chain is from a study of regulatory T cells in long-lasting Graves disease. Study in general: Patients with new Graves' disease had used antithyroid drugs below 3 months.

The time point was: newly diagnosed GD, antithyroid drugs for less than 3 months. PBMCs provided the RNA from which the TCR library was made. The CDR3 runs 16 residues. V lost 3 bases and J 3 bases, leaving 17 bases between the germline ends. Germline V lookup: CDR1 SGHDT, CDR2 YYEEEE. Relying on iRepertoire HTBI primers and Arm-PCR of CDR3 regions, the team built TCR beta libraries. TCRdb passed the multiplex PCR reads through MiXCR, listing each CDR3 protein once. The sample records around 400,000 distinct CDR3 sequences, over 12% being singletons. To note about this clonotype: Antigen: not known.

Study-level points and caveats: Accuracy may have been reduced by the small sample size. Repertoires from persistent disease leaned toward TRBV28, TRBJ1-2 and TRBJ2-5.

The same data also went into a second study, on T cells in Graves' hyperthyroidism and ophthalmopathy. From that study: Those with hyperthyroidism were 18 to 65 years old, newly diagnosed, and ill for under 2 months.

The receptor comes from a woman in her forties with Graves disease. The genes are TRBV5-6 and TRBJ2-3; TRBD2 might be the D (6 bases). Sequencing was performed on peripheral blood mononuclear cells (PBMCs), taken at new diagnosis, from a patient treated with antithyroid drugs. DNA for the CDR3: TGTGCCAGCAGCTACCCGGGGACTCCGGGGACAGATACGCAGTATTTT. Residues: CASSYPGTPGTDTQYF.